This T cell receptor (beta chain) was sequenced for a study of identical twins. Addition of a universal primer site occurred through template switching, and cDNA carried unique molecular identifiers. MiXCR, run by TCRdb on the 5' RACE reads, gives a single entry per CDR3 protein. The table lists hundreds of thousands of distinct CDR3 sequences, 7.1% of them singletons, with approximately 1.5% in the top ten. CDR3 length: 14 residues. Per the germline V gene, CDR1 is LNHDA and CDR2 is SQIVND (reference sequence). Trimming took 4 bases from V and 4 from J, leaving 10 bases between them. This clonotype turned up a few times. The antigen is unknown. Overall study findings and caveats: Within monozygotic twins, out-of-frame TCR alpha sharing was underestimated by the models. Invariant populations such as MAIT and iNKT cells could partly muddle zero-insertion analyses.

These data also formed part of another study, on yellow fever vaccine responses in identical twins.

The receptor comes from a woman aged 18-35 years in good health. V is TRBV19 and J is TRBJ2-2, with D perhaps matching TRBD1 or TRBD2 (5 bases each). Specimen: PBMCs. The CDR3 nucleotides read TGTGCCAGTAGTACCTCGGGGCGCACCGGGGAGCTGTTTTTT. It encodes CASSTSGRTGELFF.